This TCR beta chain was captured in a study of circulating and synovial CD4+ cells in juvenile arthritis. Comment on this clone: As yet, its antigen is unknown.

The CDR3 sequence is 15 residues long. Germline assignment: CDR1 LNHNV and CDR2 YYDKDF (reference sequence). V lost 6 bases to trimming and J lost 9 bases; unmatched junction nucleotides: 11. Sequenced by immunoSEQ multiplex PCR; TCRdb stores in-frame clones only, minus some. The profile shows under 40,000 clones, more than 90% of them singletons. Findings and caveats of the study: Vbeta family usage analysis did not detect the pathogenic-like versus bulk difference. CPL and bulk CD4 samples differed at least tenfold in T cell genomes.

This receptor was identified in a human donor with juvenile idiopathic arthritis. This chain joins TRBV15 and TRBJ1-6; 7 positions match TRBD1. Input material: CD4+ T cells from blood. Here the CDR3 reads CATSARQGLGSPLHF. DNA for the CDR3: TGTGCCACCAGTGCCCGACAGGGATTGGGTTCACCCCTCCACTTT. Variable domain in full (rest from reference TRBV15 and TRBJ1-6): DAMVIQNPRYQVTQFGKPVTLSCSQTLNHNVMYWYQQKSSQAPKLLFHYYDKDFNNEADTPDNFQSRRPNTSFCFLDIRSPGLGDTAMYLCATSARQGLGSPLHFGNGTRLTVT.